Below are 14 T cell receptor beta chains sequenced from a single sample in a study of T cell repertoires in cytomegalovirus infection. TCRdb re-derived calls from the reads in MiXCR, one entry per CDR3 protein. Altogether 570,000 or so distinct CDR3 sequences are present, roughly 43% being singletons, with the ten largest covering 48%. For these receptors, no antigen is known. The sequences come from cultured PBMCs, collected from culture after CMV antigen stimulation. All receptors come from a human donor in good health (CMV status not recorded). Some clones in this sample may be carry-over from other donors' samples.

This rearrangement joins TRBV7-9 to TRBJ2-5, with a tentative D call TRBD2 (5 bases). Trimming cost V 2 bases and J 5 bases, with 9 bases left between them. There are 13 residues in the CDR3. Germline CDR1 is SEHNR and CDR2 is FQNEAQ (reference sequence). CDR3 sequence: CASSLSWEETQYF. In nucleotides, the CDR3 is TGTGCCAGCAGCTTATCGTGGGAGGAGACCCAGTACTTC.

The chain couples TRBV19 to TRBJ2-1; D is perhaps TRBD1 (6 bases). Trimming pared 3 bases from V and 15 bases from J, leaving 18 bases between. Germline V gene data show CDR1 as LNHDA and CDR2 as SQIVND (reference sequence). CDR3 size: 13 residues. CDR3 coding DNA: TGTGCCAGTAGTATTTCACAACAGGGTCCCCGGTTCTTC. Its protein is CASSISQQGPRFF.

The gene calls are TRBV7-2 and TRBJ2-3, with D perhaps TRBD1 or TRBD2 (5 bases each). The germline V gene encodes CDR1 SGHTA and CDR2 FQGNSA. The CDR3 has 16 amino acids. Trimming took 1 base from V and 0 from J, leaving 11 bases between them. The CDR3 loop reads CASSLVGVTSTDTQYF. As DNA, the CDR3 is TGTGCCAGCAGCTTAGTGGGGGTGACTAGCACAGATACGCAGTATTTT.

Note on this clonotype: Its ends do not fully match the called genes, so a read error is possible. The chain uses TRBV19 and TRBJ1-2, with TRBD1 identical over 9 bases. The CDR3 runs 15 residues. Germline V gene lookup returns CDR1 LNHDA and CDR2 SQIVND (reference sequence). Here the CDR3 reads CASSIVTGGRRGYAF. The CDR3 DNA sequence: TGTGCCAGTAGTATAGTAACAGGGGGCAGACGCGGCTACGCCTTC.

The chain joins TRBV6-1 to TRBJ2-1; D remains ambiguous. V was pared by 0 bases and J by 8 bases, with 14 bases between. From germline, CDR1 is MNHNS and CDR2 SASEGT. This CDR3 is 15 amino acids long. CDR3 coding DNA: TGTGCCAGCAGTGAAGCGCGAGACGCCTCACATGAGCAGTTCTTC. The encoded protein is CASSEARDASHEQFF.

The genes are TRBV7-2 and TRBJ2-7, with TRBD2 identical over 13 bases. The CDR3 length is 20 residues. With V trimmed by 5 bases and J by 2 bases, 18 bases remained unmatched. The germline V gene has CDR1 SGHTA and CDR2 FQGNSA. CDR3 residues: CASSLPVAWTSGSPTYEQYF. CDR3 DNA: TGTGCCAGCAGCCTCCCCGTCGCCTGGACTAGCGGGAGTCCCACCTACGAGCAGTACTTC.

Notes on this clonotype: Relative to the germline gene, one junction end is altered; a read error may explain this. J is TRBJ2-3 and V is TRBV5-3; TRBD2 matches 12 bases. TRBV5-3 is sorted into the ORF group, with uncertain function. This CDR3 has 16 amino acids. This chain's CDR3 is CASSSLAGGPPDTQYF. CDR3 coding DNA: TGTGCCAGCAGCTCTCTAGCGGGAGGGCCCCCAGATACGCAGTATTTT.

This clonotype was detected only a few times. This chain uses TRBV7-2 with TRBJ2-5, with D maybe TRBD2 (6 bases). The CDR3 totals 15 residues. The germline V gene encodes CDR1 SGHTA and CDR2 FQGNSA. The V end was cut by 5 bases, the J end by 5 bases, with 18 bases between. The CDR3 is CASSRERGGPETQYF. For the CDR3, the DNA is TGTGCCAGCAGCCGAGAAAGGGGAGGACCGGAGACCCAGTACTTC.

The rearrangement joins TRBV5-4 to TRBJ1-1; D is ambiguous. Trimming removed 0 bases at V and 8 bases at J, with 8 bases between. CDR1 SGHNT and CDR2 YYREEE come from the germline V gene (reference sequence). The length of the CDR3 is 12 residues. The CDR3 DNA is TGTGCCAGCAGCTTGGATGCAGGAGAAGCTTTCTTT. This sequence encodes CASSLDAGEAFF.

V usage is TRBV7-9 and J usage is TRBJ2-7; 12 nucleotides line up with TRBD2. The V segment lost 5 bases and the J segment 6 bases; nucleotides outside the gene matches: 5. The CDR3 consists of 14 residues. Germline assignment: CDR1 SEHNR and CDR2 FQNEAQ (reference sequence). CDR3 in amino acids: CASSASGGAPEQYF. The CDR3 bases are TGTGCCAGCAGCGCTAGCGGGGGGGCCCCCGAGCAGTACTTC.

A few counts support this clonotype. The chain has TRBV7-2 and TRBJ2-3; the match to TRBD2 covers 11 bases. CDR3 length: 14 residues. Germline V gene sequence: CDR1 SGHTA, CDR2 FQGNSA. The junction had 12 bases not matched to a gene; V was cut back by 5 bases and J by 14 bases. The CDR3 DNA is TGTGCCAGCAGCCCCCGGGGTAGCGGGGGGGGGGTGTATTTT. This sequence encodes CASSPRGSGGGVYF.

This clonotype was observed at least ten times. The chain has TRBV2 and TRBJ2-1; 8 bases are a match to TRBD2. The CDR3 loop spans 17 amino acids. Germline trimming cut 6 bases from V and 1 base from J; bases unmatched to any gene: 11. Germline V gene lookup returns CDR1 SNHLY and CDR2 FYNNEI. The CDR3: CASSVPQAGASYNEQFF. Here the CDR3 DNA reads TGTGCCAGCAGCGTACCCCAAGCGGGGGCGTCCTACAATGAGCAGTTCTTC.

This clonotype was seen once. J is TRBJ2-7 and V is TRBV6-5; TRBD1 is a possible D gene (6 bases). Germline CDR1 and CDR2: MNHEY and SVGAGI. This CDR3 is built from 16 residues. Trimming pared 9 bases from V and 0 bases from J, leaving 21 bases between. Written as DNA, the CDR3 is TGTGCCAGGGGGGCCCGCTGGACCGGCTGCTCCTACGAGCAGTACTTC. Encoded protein: CARGARWTGCSYEQYF.

This clonotype was seen a handful of times. The chain couples TRBV7-2 to TRBJ1-5, with D unclear. In germline, CDR1 is SGHTA, CDR2 FQGNSA. Trimming left V 0 bases short and J 4 bases short, with 7 bases between. This CDR3 region has 14 residues. The CDR3 DNA sequence: TGTGCCAGCAGCTTAGCAATAGGGAATCAGCCCCAGCATTTT. Protein product: CASSLAIGNQPQHF.